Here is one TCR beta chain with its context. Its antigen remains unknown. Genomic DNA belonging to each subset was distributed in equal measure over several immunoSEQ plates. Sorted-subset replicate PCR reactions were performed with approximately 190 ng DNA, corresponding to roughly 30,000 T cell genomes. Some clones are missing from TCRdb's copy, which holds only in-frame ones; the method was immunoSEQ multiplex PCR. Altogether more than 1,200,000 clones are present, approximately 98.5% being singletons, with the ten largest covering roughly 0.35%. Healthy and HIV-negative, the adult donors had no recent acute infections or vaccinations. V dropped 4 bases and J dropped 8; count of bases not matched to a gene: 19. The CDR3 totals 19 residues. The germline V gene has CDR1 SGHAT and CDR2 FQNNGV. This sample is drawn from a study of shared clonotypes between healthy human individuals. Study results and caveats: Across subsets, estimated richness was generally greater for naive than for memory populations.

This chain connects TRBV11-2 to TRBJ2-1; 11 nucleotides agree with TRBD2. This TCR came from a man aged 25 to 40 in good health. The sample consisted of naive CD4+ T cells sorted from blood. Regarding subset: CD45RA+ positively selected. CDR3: CASSSNRASGLAGYHEQFF. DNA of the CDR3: TGTGCCAGCAGCTCGAACAGGGCTTCTGGACTAGCGGGTTATCATGAGCAGTTCTTC.